A single sample is the source of the 31 T cell receptor beta chains below, sequenced in a study of blood T cell repertoires in COVID-19. The method was immunoSEQ multiplex PCR; TCRdb's version includes in-frame clones alone and lacks a portion of them. The sample has approximately 240,000 clones, 83% seen once. Sequencing input: peripheral blood. These receptors came from a human donor in a cohort sampled during active COVID-19.

This clone occurred a few times. The rearrangement uses TRBV12-3 or TRBV12-4 and TRBJ1-2; 8 bases fit TRBD1. This CDR3 is built from 11 residues. J lost 12 bases, V lost 6 bases, and 6 bases had no gene match. In DNA, the CDR3 is TGTGCCAGCAGGCGGACAGGGACCAACACCTTC. Translating gives CASRRTGTNTF.

This sequence joins TRBV5-1 and TRBJ2-1; 9 bases are a match to TRBD1. J gave up 2 bases and V 1 base, and 25 bases lay outside the gene matches. Germline lookup yields CDR1 SGHRS and CDR2 YFSETQ. The CDR3 totals 23 residues. The CDR3: CASSLKGQGLSIPKEVTYNEQFF. For the CDR3, the DNA is TGCGCCAGCAGCTTGAAGGGACAGGGATTAAGCATCCCCAAGGAGGTCACCTACAATGAGCAGTTCTTC.

The gene calls are TRBV2 and TRBJ1-1; 11 bases fit TRBD1. CDR1 is SNHLY and CDR2 is FYNNEI in the germline V gene. Trimming cost V 9 bases and J 6 bases; bases outside gene matches: 9. This CDR3 is 14 amino acids long. The CDR3 protein is CARTGTGGGAEAFF. The DNA for the CDR3 is TGTGCCAGAACCGGGACAGGGGGAGGCGCTGAAGCTTTCTTT.

CDR3 in amino acids: CASRPSTSGSGEQFF. DNA for the CDR3: TGTGCCAGCAGACCCTCGACTAGCGGGAGCGGTGAGCAGTTCTTC. The rearrangement uses TRBV7-2 and TRBJ2-1; 12 bases are a match to TRBD2. The CDR3 is 15 amino acids. Trimming removed 6 bases from V and 9 bases from J; junction bases left unmatched: 9. Germline lookup yields CDR1 SGHTA and CDR2 FQGNSA.

The CDR3 DNA reads as TGTGCCAGCACCGCGTGGGGACTAAACACTGAAGCTTTCTTT. It yields the protein CASTAWGLNTEAFF. The genes are TRBV6-5 and TRBJ1-1; D possibly corresponds to TRBD1 (5 bases). CDR3 length equals 14 residues. The germline CDR1 and CDR2 sequences are MNHEY and SVGAGI. The V end was cut by 7 bases, the J end by 2 bases, with 14 bases between.

The chain employs TRBV19 and TRBJ2-1; possibly TRBD1 for D (7 bases). This CDR3 has 24 amino acids. V lost 3 bases and J lost 4, with 40 bases in between. CDR1 LNHDA and CDR2 SQIVND come from the germline V gene (reference sequence). The chain's CDR3 is CASSIRGAVSGWGQKGTEYNEQFF. CDR3 sequence (DNA): TGTGCCAGTAGTATCCGCGGGGCAGTTAGCGGCTGGGGACAAAAGGGGACAGAATACAATGAGCAGTTCTTC.

This chain connects TRBV29-1 to TRBJ2-7; maybe TRBD2 (5 bases). Germline V gives CDR1 SQVTM, CDR2 ANQGSEA. V was pared by 6 bases and J by 5 bases, with 8 bases between. This CDR3 contains 10 residues. The CDR3: CSVQEDEQYF. CDR3 sequence (DNA): TGCAGCGTCCAGGAGGACGAGCAGTACTTC.

V usage is TRBV7-9 and J usage is TRBJ2-7; D might be TRBD2 (6 bases). V lost 1 base and J 12 bases, leaving 10 bases between the germline ends. CDR3 size: 11 residues. The germline gives CDR1 SEHNR, CDR2 FQNEAQ (reference sequence). CDR3 region: CASSLGEAGYF. The CDR3 nucleotides are TGTGCCAGCAGCTTAGGGGAAGCGGGGTACTTC. The full variable domain, completed using reference TRBV7-9 and TRBJ2-7, is DTGVSQNPRHKITKRGQNVTFRCDPISEHNRLYWYRQTLGQGPEFLTYFQNEAQLEKSRLLSDRFSAERPKGSFSTLEIQRTEQGDSAMYLCASSLGEAGYFGPGTRLTVT.

The chain carries TRBV15 and TRBJ1-6, with D uncertain. The length of the CDR3 is 14 residues. Trimming shortened V by 6 bases and J by 10 bases, and 16 bases separated the two germline ends. CDR1 LNHNV and CDR2 YYDKDF come from the germline V gene (reference sequence). CDR3 coding DNA: TGTGCCACCAGGGAGGTGTCTTCACGGTCACCCCTCCACTTT. This gives the protein CATREVSSRSPLHF.

The chain uses TRBV6-6 and TRBJ2-2, with D maybe TRBD1 (5 bases). The germline gives CDR1 MNHNY, CDR2 SVGAGI (reference sequence). This CDR3 region has 15 residues. The V gene lost 8 bases and the J gene lost 7 bases, with 20 bases spanning the gap. CDR3 residues: CASSPAAGSGGELFF. As DNA, the CDR3 is TGTGCCAGCTCTCCGGCGGCAGGGTCGGGCGGGGAGCTGTTTTTT.

V usage is TRBV5-6 and J usage is TRBJ2-2; TRBD1 matches at 9 bases. The CDR3 extends over 16 amino acids. Germline assignment: CDR1 SGHDT and CDR2 YYEEEE. V gave up 4 bases and J gave up 1 base; unmatched junction bases: 5. The CDR3, as DNA: TGTGCCAGCAGCATCAGGACAGGGGTGAACACCGGGGAGCTGTTTTTT. This encodes CASSIRTGVNTGELFF.

This clone was observed a single time. J is TRBJ2-4 and V is TRBV6-5; D unclear. The CDR3 runs 12 residues. Deletions cut 2 bases from V and 5 bases from J, with 4 bases between. Germline-derived CDR1 and CDR2 are MNHEY and SVGAGI. The CDR3 DNA reads as TGTGCCAGCAGTTACGGAGAAAACATTCAGTACTTC. It translates to CASSYGENIQYF.

This clone was seen only once. The V and J genes are TRBV19 and TRBJ2-6; no definite D call. This CDR3 contains 15 residues. V lost 7 bases and J 0 bases, leaving 10 bases between the germline ends. Germline assignment: CDR1 LNHDA and CDR2 SQIVND (reference sequence). The CDR3 DNA reads as TGTGCCAGTATCGGGTCGTTCTCTGGGGCCAACGTCCTGACTTTC. It specifies CASIGSFSGANVLTF.

The chain is built from TRBV28 and TRBJ1-4, with 8 bases aligning to TRBD1. This CDR3 contains 13 residues. Germline loops: CDR1 MDHEN, CDR2 SYDVKM. The ends lost 7 bases at V and 10 bases at J; junction bases unmatched: 8. CDR3 DNA sequence: TGTGCCAGCATCCCATTAACAGGGGGAAAACTGTTTTTT. It specifies CASIPLTGGKLFF.

J is TRBJ1-1 and V is TRBV28, with D unresolved. Looked up from germline, CDR1 is MDHEN and CDR2 is SYDVKM. This CDR3 region has 12 residues. V lost 2 bases and J lost 3, with 4 bases in between. This chain's CDR3 is CASSLPYTEAFF. CDR3 sequence (DNA): TGTGCCAGCAGTTTACCGTACACTGAAGCTTTCTTT.

This chain links TRBV7-6 with TRBJ2-2; 15 bases match TRBD2. Germline-derived CDR1 and CDR2 are SGHVS and FNYEAQ. V was clipped by 5 bases and J by 7 bases; unmatched bases: 11. CDR3 size: 18 residues. In DNA form, the CDR3 reads TGTGCCAGCAGCCCCGGGACTAGCGGGGGGTACCTAGGCGGGGAGCTGTTTTTT. It is translated as CASSPGTSGGYLGGELFF. Using reference TRBV7-6 and TRBJ2-2 for the parts outside the CDR3, the full variable domain is GAGVSQSPRYKVTKRGQDVALRCDPISGHVSLYWYRQALGQGPEFLTYFNYEAQQDKSGLPNDRFSAERPEGSISTLTIQRTEQRDSAMYRCASSPGTSGGYLGGELFFGEGSRLTVL.

This clone was counted a single time. The chain recombines TRBV30 with TRBJ2-5; 9 nucleotides agree with TRBD1. Germline-derived CDR1 and CDR2 are GTSNPN and SVGIG (reference sequence). Trimming at V came to 0 bases and at J to 2 bases, leaving 4 bases not matched to a gene. CDR3 length equals 15 residues. The CDR3 sequence: CAWSVQGAGQETQYF. CDR3 bases: TGTGCCTGGAGTGTACAGGGGGCGGGTCAAGAGACCCAGTACTTC.

This rearrangement joins TRBV7-2 to TRBJ2-3, with D uncertain. The germline gives CDR1 SGHTA, CDR2 FQGNSA. The V gene lost 5 bases and the J gene lost 6 bases, with 12 bases spanning the gap. The CDR3 is 13 residues long. CDR3 sequence reads: CASSRVFRDTQYF. Written as DNA, the CDR3 is TGTGCCAGCAGCCGGGTCTTTCGGGATACGCAGTATTTT. Combining the CDR3 with reference TRBV7-2 and TRBJ2-3 gives the whole variable domain GAGVSQSPSNKVTEKGKDVELRCDPISGHTALYWYRQSLGQGLEFLIYFQGNSAPDKSGLPSDRFSAERTGGSVSTLTIQRTQQEDSAVYLCASSRVFRDTQYFGPGTRLTVL.

The V gene is TRBV6-2 or TRBV6-3, the J gene TRBJ2-7; D not certain. The CDR3 length is 17 residues. V was clipped by 0 bases and J by 0 bases, with 15 bases between them. Germline CDR1 and CDR2: MNHEY and SVGEGT. This CDR3 reads CASSYSTRGPTSYEQYF. CDR3 DNA sequence: TGTGCCAGCAGTTACTCTACTCGTGGGCCCACCTCCTACGAGCAGTACTTC.

This clone was counted only a few times. This chain joins TRBV18 and TRBJ2-2; a possible D gene is TRBD2 (6 bases). Per germline, CDR1 KGHSH and CDR2 LQKENI. The V end was cut by 5 bases, the J end by 3 bases, with 13 bases between. This CDR3 is built from 15 residues. The DNA of the CDR3 is TGTGCCAGCTCATCACAAGGGGACTACACCGGGGAGCTGTTTTTT. Translating it yields CASSSQGDYTGELFF. The complete variable domain, with remaining parts taken from reference TRBV18 and TRBJ2-2, reads NAGVMQNPRHLVRRRGQEARLRCSPMKGHSHVYWYRQLPEEGLKFMVYLQKENIIDESGMPKERFSAEFPKEGPSILRIQQVVRGDSAAYFCASSSQGDYTGELFFGEGSRLTVL.

This clone showed up just a few times. The V gene is TRBV6-1, the J gene TRBJ2-7; 8 bases match TRBD2. The CDR3 is made up of 14 amino acids. Germline V gives CDR1 MNHNS, CDR2 SASEGT. V lost 2 bases and J lost 3; bases outside the gene matches: 3. This CDR3 is CASSEMAGGYEQYF. The CDR3 DNA reads TGTGCCAGCAGTGAAATGGCGGGGGGCTACGAGCAGTACTTC.

This rearrangement joins TRBV5-1 to TRBJ1-1, with D hard to call. Germline-derived CDR1 and CDR2 are SGHRS and YFSETQ. This CDR3 is built from 15 residues. V lost 1 base to trimming and J lost 1 base, with 11 bases between them. The CDR3 sequence: CASSLLSGGNTEAFF. For the CDR3, the DNA is TGCGCCAGCAGCTTGTTGTCAGGAGGGAACACTGAAGCTTTCTTT.

In regard to this clone: At one end the junction does not follow the germline gene, possibly because of a read error. Here the CDR3 reads CASSGAVASAGELFF. CDR3 nucleotide sequence: TGTGCCAGCAGTGGGGCCGTCGCCTCGGCCGGTGAGCTGTTTTTT. The chain uses TRBV11-3 and TRBJ2-2; TRBD1 might be the D (5 bases). The CDR3 totals 15 residues. Germline V lookup: CDR1 SGHNT, CDR2 YENEEA.

The CDR3 bases are TGTGCCAGCAGCGTCGAGGATGAGCAGTTCTTC. Translation: CASSVEDEQFF. The rearrangement links TRBV9 to TRBJ2-1; D gene unclear. The germline V and J ends were trimmed by 2 bases and 8 bases, with 5 bases remaining between them. The CDR3 is 11 amino acids. Germline V gene data show CDR1 as SGDLS and CDR2 as YYNGEE.

The V call is TRBV9, the J call TRBJ1-6; D remains unclear. The CDR3 is made up of 13 amino acids. Trimming took off 4 bases at V and 7 bases at J, with 9 bases between the two ends. The V gene's germline CDR1 is SGDLS and CDR2 YYNGEE. CDR3 DNA: TGTGCCAGCAGCCGCGCGGGGAATTCACCCCTCCACTTT. This encodes CASSRAGNSPLHF.

This clone was detected once. The genes are TRBV30 and TRBJ1-1, with D possibly matching TRBD1 (6 bases). Trimming took off 6 bases at V and 5 bases at J, with 13 bases between the two ends. CDR3 length equals 12 residues. The germline CDR1 and CDR2 sequences are GTSNPN and SVGIG (reference sequence). In DNA, the CDR3 is TGTGCCTGTACTCCCAGGGGAACTGAAGCTTTCTTT. Amino acids: CACTPRGTEAFF.

This clone was counted once. This rearrangement joins TRBV28 to TRBJ2-7, with D perhaps TRBD1 (6 bases). The germline V gene has CDR1 MDHEN and CDR2 SYDVKM. This CDR3 comprises 14 residues. V lost 6 bases, J lost 5 bases, and 17 bases lay in between. The CDR3 DNA reads TGTGCCAGCAGGCTCGGACAGTGGACAAACGAGCAGTACTTC. It encodes CASRLGQWTNEQYF. The variable domain in full, with the rest retrieved from reference TRBV28 and TRBJ2-7, is DVKVTQSSRYLVKRTGEKVFLECVQDMDHENMFWYRQDPGLGLRLIYFSYDVKMKEKGDIPEGYSVSREKKERFSLILESASTNQTSMYLCASRLGQWTNEQYFGPGTRLTVT.

The chain has TRBV12-3 or TRBV12-4 and TRBJ1-4; tentative D call: TRBD1 (6 bases). The ends were cut back, 10 bases at V and 5 bases at J, with 11 bases in the middle. CDR3 length: 12 residues. CDR3: CAIQGKNEKLFF. The CDR3 DNA reads TGTGCCATACAGGGAAAGAATGAAAAACTGTTTTTT.

CDR3 sequence (DNA): TGTGCCAGCAGCACCGACAGGTACAATGAGCAGTTCTTC. Translated, it gives CASSTDRYNEQFF. This rearrangement joins TRBV7-8 to TRBJ2-1; tentative D call: TRBD1 (6 bases). The CDR3 runs to 13 residues. V was clipped by 5 bases and J by 4 bases, with 9 bases between them. Per the germline V gene, CDR1 is SGHVS and CDR2 is FQNEAQ.

Only one count was recorded for this clone. In DNA form, the CDR3 reads TGTGCCAGCAGCTTGATGGCCGGGGGAAATTCACCCCTCCACTTT. Translating gives CASSLMAGGNSPLHF. The rearrangement links TRBV7-2 to TRBJ1-6; possible D gene TRBD1, 5 bases. V lost 3 bases to trimming and J lost 7 bases, with 13 bases between them. Germline CDR1 SGHTA, CDR2 FQGNSA. This CDR3 is built from 15 residues.

V is TRBV7-6 and J is TRBJ2-1; 8 positions match TRBD2. The V gene end was trimmed by 3 bases and the J gene end by 5 bases; junction bases not matched to a gene: 3. The germline V gene has CDR1 SGHVS and CDR2 FNYEAQ. The CDR3 consists of 14 residues. CDR3 residues: CASSFGAGDNEQFF. The CDR3 DNA sequence: TGTGCCAGCAGCTTTGGAGCGGGAGACAATGAGCAGTTCTTC. Together with reference TRBV7-6 and TRBJ2-1, the CDR3 gives the full variable domain: GAGVSQSPRYKVTKRGQDVALRCDPISGHVSLYWYRQALGQGPEFLTYFNYEAQQDKSGLPNDRFSAERPEGSISTLTIQRTEQRDSAMYRCASSFGAGDNEQFFGPGTRLTVL.